This T cell receptor (beta chain) was documented in a study of graft-versus-host responses after intestinal transplantation. For the study at large: Transplants were multivisceral, liver-intestinal, or isolated intestinal. Tacrolimus plus steroids were given to all recipients for about three years, preceded by anti-thymocyte globulin induction. Study-wide findings and caveats: Investigators detected GvH clones in recipient marrow, with some emerging earlier in ileum or blood. Graft-donor T cell macrochimerism in patients accompanied high graft-versus-host to host-versus-graft clonal ratios in allografts.

Details on this clone: Its antigen is not identified.

Trimming removed 2 bases at V and 1 base at J, with 10 bases between. CDR1 and CDR2 (germline): MDHEN, SYDVKM. This CDR3 comprises 15 residues. Produced via immunoSEQ multiplex PCR; TCRdb's table is partial and in-frame only. Here the sample spans roughly 50,000 clones, 80% to 95% being singletons. The starting material was unstimulated CD4+ T cells sorted from spleen or lymph node cells, obtained before transplant. The chain links TRBV28 to TRBJ2-3; a weak D match, TRBD1 (5 bases). The TCR originated in a human donor who was the organ donor for an intestinal transplant. The CDR3 loop is CASSLQGRGTDTQYF. CDR3 nucleotides: TGTGCCAGCAGTTTACAGGGAAGAGGCACAGATACGCAGTATTTT.